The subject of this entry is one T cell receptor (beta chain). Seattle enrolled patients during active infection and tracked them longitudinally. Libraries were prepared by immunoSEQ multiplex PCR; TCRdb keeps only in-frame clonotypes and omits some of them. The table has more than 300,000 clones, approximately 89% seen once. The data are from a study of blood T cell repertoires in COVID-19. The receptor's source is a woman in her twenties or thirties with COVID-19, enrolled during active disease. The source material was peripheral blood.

The CDR3 protein is CASSIGGTSYEQYF. The CDR3 nucleotides are TGTGCCAGTAGTATCGGCGGGACCTCCTACGAGCAGTACTTC. The chain is built from TRBV19 and TRBJ2-7; D is perhaps TRBD2 (6 bases). CDR3 length: 14 residues. The V gene's germline CDR1 is LNHDA and CDR2 SQIVND (reference sequence). V shed 3 bases and J shed 0 bases, with 9 bases lying between them.